This record looks at one T cell receptor beta chain sequence and its context. Repertoires were generated with immunoSEQ multiplex PCR, while TCRdb's copy carries only in-frame clones and drops some. The sample lists about 190,000 clones, 76% occurring once. The data are from a study of blood T cell repertoires in COVID-19. About the research overall: Acute-phase and convalescent COVID-19 samples originated in the United States, Italy and Spain. T cells, B-cell-depleted T cells, or PBMCs supplied cDNA or gDNA.

Enrolled through a virtual design, the participants were between about 18 and 89 years of age and came from approximately 25 US areas. Allocation to cohorts depended on clinical history reported by the participants. The receptor was derived from a woman aged 45 to 65 with acute COVID-19. The sequenced material came from PBMCs or T cells enriched from blood (not recorded which).

The CDR3 spells CASSQEHAGANVLTF. DNA of the CDR3: TGCGCCAGCAGCCAAGAACACGCTGGGGCCAACGTCCTGACTTTC. V and J are TRBV4-3 and TRBJ2-6; D unresolved. Germline CDR1 reads LGHNA; CDR2 reads YSLEER. V shed 0 bases and J shed 2 bases, with 5 bases lying between them. The CDR3 is made up of 15 amino acids.